This TCR beta chain was observed in a study of T cells in narcolepsy. The CDR3 covers 15 residues. Trimming cost V 0 bases and J 4 bases, with 13 bases left between them. The germline gives CDR1 LGHNA, CDR2 YNFKEQ. TCRdb's table, derived via immunoSEQ multiplex PCR, lists solely in-frame clones and lacks some. This table has around 32,000 clones, roughly four fifths appearing once. The TCR sequence derives from a human donor with narcolepsy. The sample was CD45RA- memory CD4+ T cells from PBMCs. This chain connects TRBV4-2 to TRBJ2-7; the D gene is possibly TRBD2 (5 bases). The CDR3 reads CASSQEREGLYEQYF. The CDR3 DNA is TGTGCCAGCAGCCAAGAAAGAGAGGGTTTATACGAGCAGTACTTC.